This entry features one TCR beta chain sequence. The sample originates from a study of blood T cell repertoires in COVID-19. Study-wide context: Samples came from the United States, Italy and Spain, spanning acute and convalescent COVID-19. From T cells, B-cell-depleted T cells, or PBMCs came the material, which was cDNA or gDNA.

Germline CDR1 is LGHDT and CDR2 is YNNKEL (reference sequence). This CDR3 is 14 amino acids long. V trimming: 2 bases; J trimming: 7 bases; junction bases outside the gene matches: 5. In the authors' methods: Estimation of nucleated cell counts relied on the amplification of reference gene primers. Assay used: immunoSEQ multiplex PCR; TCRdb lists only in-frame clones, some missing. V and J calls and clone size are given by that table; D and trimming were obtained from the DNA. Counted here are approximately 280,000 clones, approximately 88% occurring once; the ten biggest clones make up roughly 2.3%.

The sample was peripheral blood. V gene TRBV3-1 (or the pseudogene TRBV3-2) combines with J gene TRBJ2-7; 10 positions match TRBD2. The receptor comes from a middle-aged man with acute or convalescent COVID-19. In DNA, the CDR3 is TGTGCCAGCAGCCAAACTAGCGGGGTAGGGGAGCAGTACTTC. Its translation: CASSQTSGVGEQYF.